These 14 T cell receptor beta chains were all obtained from the same sample, sequenced in a study of tumor-infiltrating lymphocytes in primary liver carcinoma. Reverse transcription of about 500 ng total RNA with a constant-region primer produced TCR beta cDNA. Construction of TCR beta libraries relied on three successive nested multiplex PCR rounds employing slightly modified ARM-PCR. TRBV1-TRBV30 forward and Cbeta reverse primers drove the first two roughly 10-cycle rounds. TCRdb re-derived calls from the multiplex PCR reads in MiXCR, one entry per CDR3 protein. The sample lists about 330,000 distinct CDR3 sequences, 65% occurring once. Unsorted whole blood yielded the blood RNA, and germline DNA was also extracted. The sequenced sample consisted of peripheral blood. These TCRs come from a man between 40 and 49 years old with primary liver carcinoma and hepatitis B virus infection.

Note on this clonotype: Being one base from a much bigger clone, this may be a read error. The V and J genes are TRBV5-1 and TRBJ2-1, with 8 positions matching TRBD2. The CDR3 runs to 16 residues. CDR1 and CDR2 from the germline V gene are SGHRS and YFSETQ. In DNA form, the CDR3 reads TGCGCCAGCAGCTTGGTTTCTAGCGGGCTCCAGGATGAGCTGTTCTTC. Protein product: CASSLVSSGLQDELFF.

This sequence joins TRBV5-6 and TRBJ2-2, with TRBD2 identical over 14 bases. This CDR3 contains 15 residues. J lost 8 bases, V lost 4 bases, and 4 bases had no gene match. Germline-derived CDR1 and CDR2 are SGHDT and YYEEEE. CDR3 DNA: TGTGCCAGCAGCAAGGGACTAGCGGGAGCTGGGGAGCTGTTTTTT. Protein: CASSKGLAGAGELFF.

This clonotype occurred a few times. The J gene is TRBJ1-6, the V gene TRBV10-1; D not certain. Germline V gene data show CDR1 as WNHNN and CDR2 as SYGVQD (reference sequence). The V end was cut by 7 bases, the J end by 2 bases, with 12 bases between. This CDR3 is 15 amino acids long. The CDR3: CASTAKGPYNSPLHF. CDR3 nucleotides: TGCGCCAGCACGGCGAAGGGCCCCTATAATTCACCCCTCCACTTT.

A remark on this clonotype: At one boundary the junction diverges from the germline segment, which might be a read error. The chain couples TRBV11-1 to TRBJ2-7, with D perhaps given as TRBD1 or TRBD2 (5 bases each). The length of the CDR3 is 13 residues. CDR1 SGHAT and CDR2 FQDESV come from the germline V gene (reference sequence). CDR3 nucleotide sequence: TGTGCCAGCAGCGTAGGGGACGAGTACGAGCAGTATTTC. Its protein is CASSVGDEYEQYF.

As to this clonotype: The CDR3 does not close with the conserved phenylalanine or tryptophan, likely indicating a read error. This chain links TRBV6-1 with TRBJ1-5; D uncertain. Trimming left V 1 base short and J 5 bases short, with 9 bases between. CDR1 is MNHNS and CDR2 is SASEGT in the germline V gene. The CDR3 loop spans 14 amino acids. The CDR3 spells CASSEGGGYQPQHL. The CDR3 coding sequence is TGTGCCAGCAGTGAAGGGGGTGGCTATCAGCCCCAGCATCTT.

The chain is built from TRBV5-1 and TRBJ1-2, with 9 bases matching TRBD1. Germline V gene data show CDR1 as SGHRS and CDR2 as YFSETQ. The junction had 3 bases not matched to a gene; V was cut back by 4 bases and J by 2 bases. This CDR3 has 14 residues. The CDR3 protein is CASSLGTGNYGYTF. CDR3 nucleotides: TGCGCCAGCAGCCTCGGGACAGGGAACTATGGCTACACCTTC.

The rearrangement links TRBV4-1 to TRBJ2-1, with TRBD2 matching 7 bases. CDR1 is MGHRA, CDR2 YSYEKL, per germline. The CDR3 runs 16 residues. J was trimmed by 3 bases and V by 3 bases; bases with no gene match: 8. CDR3 region: CASSHPSGGSYNEQFF. Written as DNA, the CDR3 is TGCGCCAGCAGCCATCCATCGGGCGGGAGCTACAATGAGCAGTTCTTC.

Comment on this clonotype: The germline gene is not matched at one end of the junction; a read error may be the cause. The gene calls are TRBV6-2 or TRBV6-3 and TRBJ2-7; 9 nucleotides align to TRBD2. The CDR3 sequence is 16 residues long. Germline V gene lookup returns CDR1 MNHEY and CDR2 SVGEGT. CDR3 DNA sequence: TGTGCCAGCAGTGAACTTTCCGGGACTAGCCCCTACAAGCAGCACTTC. As protein: CASSELSGTSPYKQHF.

A note on this clonotype: Mismatch with germline at one junction end may stem from a read error. The chain employs TRBV11-2 and TRBJ2-2, with D possibly matching TRBD2 (6 bases). The CDR3 covers 19 residues. Germline-derived CDR1 and CDR2 are SGHAT and FQNNGV. CDR3 protein: CASRLVSLARGPDTGELFF. In DNA, the CDR3 is TGTGCCAGCCGCTTAGTTTCTCTAGCGAGAGGGCCCGACACCGGGGAGCTGTTTTTT.

At least ten counts were recorded for this clonotype. The chain couples TRBV12-3 or TRBV12-4 to TRBJ2-4; TRBD1 aligns across 8 bases. The CDR3 is 17 residues long. V lost 5 bases to trimming and J lost 3 bases; unmatched junction nucleotides: 12. The CDR3 spells CASSPGQGNGVKNIQYF. The CDR3 bases are TGTGCCAGCAGTCCCGGACAGGGAAACGGGGTCAAAAACATTCAGTACTTC.

The V call is TRBV5-1, the J call TRBJ1-5; D possibly corresponds to TRBD1 (5 bases). The CDR3 is 12 residues long. V lost 4 bases and J 10 bases, leaving 12 bases between the germline ends. CDR1 and CDR2 from the germline V gene are SGHRS and YFSETQ. This CDR3 is CASSPQGVPQHF. The CDR3 DNA reads TGCGCCAGCAGCCCCCAAGGGGTACCCCAGCATTTT.

Of note for this clonotype: Germline is not matched at one junction end, which may reflect a read error. V and J are TRBV4-1 and TRBJ2-3; TRBD2 agrees at 7 bases. The V gene's germline CDR1 is MGHRA and CDR2 YSYEKL. There are 17 residues in the CDR3. The CDR3 bases are TGCACCAGCAGTCAAGTCGTTCGCGGGAGCGGTCGGGATACGCAGTATTTT. This gives the protein CTSSQVVRGSGRDTQYF.

This rearrangement joins TRBV6-1 to TRBJ1-4, with no clear D. V gave up 2 bases and J gave up 3 bases, with 22 bases separating them. The CDR3 is 19 residues long. Germline CDR1 MNHNS, CDR2 SASEGT. CDR3: CASSESLLGLTGSNEKLFF. The CDR3 DNA follows: TGTGCCAGCAGTGAAAGTCTGCTTGGGTTGACGGGATCTAATGAAAAACTGTTTTTT.

Concerning this clonotype itself: Without the conserved terminal phenylalanine or tryptophan, this CDR3 likely stems from a read error. V gene TRBV11-2 combines with J gene TRBJ1-2, with D possibly TRBD1 on 5 matching bases. The CDR3 runs to 14 residues. Germline CDR1 and CDR2: SGHAT and FQNNGV. In DNA, the CDR3 is TGTGCCAACAGCCGGGACCTTCAAATTTATGGCTACACCTTA. It encodes CANSRDLQIYGYTL.